Each of the 30 T cell receptor beta chains below was sequenced from the same sample in a study of cytomegalovirus exposure and HLA in healthy donors. PCR amplification relied on 60 Vbeta primers (plus 13 Jbeta primers). Method: immunoSEQ multiplex PCR; TCRdb's copy keeps in-frame clones and lacks some. The table lists about 190,000 clones, roughly four fifths of them singletons. Sequencing used PBMCs. The receptors derive from a woman aged 30 to 39 in good health and CMV-seropositive.

The chain has TRBV15 and TRBJ2-1; TRBD1 might be the D (6 bases). Germline CDR1 reads LNHNV; CDR2 reads YYDKDF (reference sequence). CDR3 length equals 11 residues. V was clipped by 7 bases and J by 9 bases, with 10 bases between them. The CDR3 DNA reads TGTGCCACCATGCAGGGGTTTGAGCAGTTCTTC. This sequence encodes CATMQGFEQFF.

The table lists this clone with a few counts. This rearrangement joins TRBV25-1 to TRBJ1-1; no clear D gene. Germline loops: CDR1 MGHDK, CDR2 SYGVNS. Trimming removed 4 bases from V and 1 base from J, with 13 bases in between. CDR3 size: 15 residues. The CDR3 DNA reads as TGTGCCAGCAGTGTTTCGGACGGGGAGAACACTGAAGCTTTCTTT. Its translation is CASSVSDGENTEAFF.

This chain links TRBV5-1 with TRBJ2-7, with 14 nucleotides matching TRBD2. Germline trimming cut 5 bases from V and 9 bases from J; bases unmatched to any gene: 13. CDR3 length equals 16 residues. Looked up from germline, CDR1 is SGHRS and CDR2 is YFSETQ. The CDR3 region has the DNA TGCGCCAGCAGTTCGACGGGACTAGCGGGAGCAGAGGGGCAGTACTTC. It encodes CASSSTGLAGAEGQYF.

The chain couples TRBV6-5 to TRBJ1-2; D is perhaps TRBD1 (6 bases). The V gene's germline CDR1 is MNHEY and CDR2 SVGAGI. V was cut by 0 bases and J by 7 bases, with 12 bases left in between. The CDR3 contains 14 residues. CDR3 amino acids: CASSYSQGLGGYTF. In DNA form, the CDR3 reads TGTGCCAGCAGTTACTCACAGGGTCTAGGTGGCTACACCTTC.

This clone occurred once. V gene TRBV28 combines with J gene TRBJ2-1; TRBD2 matches at 9 bases. V lost 2 bases and J lost 0; bases outside the gene matches: 2. The CDR3 is 16 amino acids. CDR1 and CDR2 (germline): MDHEN, SYDVKM. CDR3 nucleotide sequence: TGTGCCAGCAGTTTAGCGGGAGGGAGCTCCTACAATGAGCAGTTCTTC. Protein: CASSLAGGSSYNEQFF.

This sequence joins TRBV4-1 and TRBJ2-7, with D perhaps TRBD1 (6 bases). Deletions cut 1 base from V and 3 bases from J, with 13 bases between. Germline V lookup: CDR1 MGHRA, CDR2 YSYEKL. The CDR3 is 15 amino acids. This chain's CDR3 is CASSQVPGVNYEQYF. CDR3 DNA sequence: TGCGCCAGCAGCCAAGTCCCAGGGGTAAACTACGAGCAGTACTTC.

The rearrangement joins TRBV27 to TRBJ2-7; 10 nucleotides agree with TRBD1. Germline-derived CDR1 and CDR2 are MNHEY and SMNVEV (reference sequence). The CDR3 length is 14 residues. Losses at the gene ends were 3 bases for V and 5 bases for J; bases not matched to a gene: 4. This CDR3 reads CASSLGQGSHEQYF. In DNA form, the CDR3 reads TGTGCCAGCAGTTTGGGACAGGGGAGCCACGAGCAGTACTTC.

There are a few counts of this clone. This chain connects TRBV4-1 to TRBJ2-3; no clear D. Trimming removed 0 bases from V and 0 bases from J, with 10 bases in between. The germline V gene encodes CDR1 MGHRA and CDR2 YSYEKL. The CDR3 runs 16 residues. The CDR3 sequence: CASSQDSVPSTDTQYF. The CDR3 nucleotides are TGCGCCAGCAGCCAAGATTCCGTTCCTAGCACAGATACGCAGTATTTT.

This clone turned up a few times. The rearrangement links TRBV15 to TRBJ2-5; D unresolved. This CDR3 region has 13 residues. CDR1 LNHNV and CDR2 YYDKDF come from the germline V gene (reference sequence). V was clipped by 1 base and J by 5 bases, with 8 bases between them. CDR3 sequence: CATSRVWRETQYF. The CDR3, as DNA: TGTGCCACCAGCAGAGTTTGGCGGGAGACCCAGTACTTC.

The chain combines TRBV28 with TRBJ2-1; 8 nucleotides line up with TRBD2. Germline loops: CDR1 MDHEN, CDR2 SYDVKM. V was clipped by 4 bases and J by 8 bases; unmatched bases: 4. CDR3 length: 13 amino acids. CDR3 loop: CASSSGTRYEQFF. The CDR3 nucleotides are TGTGCCAGCAGTTCCGGGACTAGGTATGAGCAGTTCTTC.

This clone was seen only a few times. The chain recombines TRBV5-1 with TRBJ1-4, with unresolved D. The germline gives CDR1 SGHRS, CDR2 YFSETQ. V dropped 3 bases and J dropped 5 bases, with 14 bases sitting between them. The CDR3 length is 15 residues. The CDR3 is CASSYSLGRNEKLFF. CDR3 DNA sequence: TGCGCCAGCAGCTACTCATTGGGCAGAAATGAAAAACTGTTTTTT.

The J gene is TRBJ1-2, the V gene TRBV28; 9 bases are a match to TRBD1. The CDR3 spans 13 residues. CDR1 and CDR2 (germline): MDHEN, SYDVKM. V shed 6 bases, J shed 8 bases, and the junction held 7 bases outside the gene matches. The CDR3 reads CASSPNRGQGYTF. CDR3 sequence (DNA): TGTGCCAGCAGCCCAAACAGGGGGCAAGGCTACACCTTC.

Concerning this clone: Other nucleotide sequences in the sample specify the same CDR3. The V gene is TRBV2, the J gene TRBJ1-1, with D uncertain. CDR1 is SNHLY, CDR2 FYNNEI, per germline. Trimming took off 3 bases at V and 5 bases at J, with 7 bases between the two ends. CDR3 length: 12 amino acids. CDR3: CASSENWTEAFF. The DNA for the CDR3 is TGTGCCAGCAGTGAGAACTGGACTGAAGCTTTCTTT.

The chain is built from TRBV5-1 and TRBJ1-1; perhaps TRBD1 as D (5 bases). Trimming pared 0 bases from V and 3 bases from J, leaving 12 bases between. Germline lookup yields CDR1 SGHRS and CDR2 YFSETQ. CDR3 size: 15 residues. CDR3 nucleotides: TGCGCCAGCAGCTTGGAAGGTCGGGGGGACACTGAAGCTTTCTTT. Translation gives CASSLEGRGDTEAFF.

Only a few counts were recorded for this clone. The chain employs TRBV6-4 and TRBJ2-2, with D maybe TRBD2 (6 bases). CDR3 length: 15 residues. CDR1 and CDR2 (germline): MRHNA, SNTAGT. The V gene lost 0 bases and the J gene lost 4 bases, with 9 bases spanning the gap. CDR3 nucleotides: TGTGCCAGCAGTGACTCGAAGACTAGCACCGGGGAGCTGTTTTTT. The encoded protein is CASSDSKTSTGELFF.

This clone was observed once. This rearrangement joins TRBV25-1 to TRBJ2-7; 9 nucleotides agree with TRBD1. The V gene's germline CDR1 is MGHDK and CDR2 SYGVNS. The junction had 17 bases not matched to a gene; V was cut back by 3 bases and J by 8 bases. CDR3 size: 17 residues. CDR3 DNA sequence: TGTGCCAGCAGTGACCCCGCCCGGGACAGGGAGGTCAGGAAGCAGTACTTC. Encoded protein: CASSDPARDREVRKQYF.

The rearrangement links TRBV5-1 to TRBJ2-3; TRBD1 agrees at 7 bases. The CDR3 has 16 residues. V shed 0 bases, J shed 5 bases, and the junction held 9 bases outside the gene matches. Germline V gene lookup returns CDR1 SGHRS and CDR2 YFSETQ. The CDR3 DNA is TGCGCCAGCAGCTTGGGGGGACAGACCATCGGAGATACGCAGTATTTT. This encodes CASSLGGQTIGDTQYF.

This rearrangement joins TRBV19 to TRBJ2-3; 11 bases are shared with TRBD2. The CDR3 has 15 amino acids. The germline CDR1 and CDR2 sequences are LNHDA and SQIVND (reference sequence). V dropped 5 bases and J dropped 1; count of bases not matched to a gene: 2. DNA of the CDR3: TGTGCCAGTAGTTCACTAGCGGGAGGCACAGATACGCAGTATTTT. As protein: CASSSLAGGTDTQYF.

The V gene is TRBV19, the J gene TRBJ2-5; D is uncertain. V lost 3 bases and J lost 4, with 6 bases in between. Germline V gene sequence: CDR1 LNHDA, CDR2 SQIVND (reference sequence). This CDR3 is built from 12 residues. The CDR3 DNA sequence: TGTGCCAGTAGTATGTGGAGAGAGACCCAGTACTTC. It encodes CASSMWRETQYF.

This chain links TRBV6-5 with TRBJ2-4; tentative D call: TRBD2 (6 bases). The CDR3 loop spans 15 amino acids. The V end lost 4 bases, the J end lost 2 bases, and 12 bases lay between the germline ends. Germline V gene data show CDR1 as MNHEY and CDR2 as SVGAGI. DNA of the CDR3: TGTGCCAGCAGTTCACCCGGGAGTCCCAAAAACATTCAGTACTTC. It yields the protein CASSSPGSPKNIQYF.

This rearrangement joins TRBV27 to TRBJ2-3, with 8 bases identical to TRBD2. CDR1 MNHEY and CDR2 SMNVEV come from the germline V gene (reference sequence). This CDR3 comprises 16 residues. V lost 1 base and J lost 3; bases outside the gene matches: 6. The CDR3 spells CASSLWSGSGTDTQYF. The CDR3 coding sequence is TGTGCCAGCAGTTTATGGAGCGGGAGTGGAACAGATACGCAGTATTTT.

On this clone itself: Compared with germline, one end of the junction differs, possibly owing to a read error. Different DNA sequences within this sample yield the same CDR3. The chain is built from TRBV2 and TRBJ2-3; no reliable D call. CDR3 size: 17 residues. The V gene's germline CDR1 is SNHLY and CDR2 FYNNEI. The DNA for the CDR3 is TGCGCCAGCAGTGAAAAAGAGATCCAATTTAGCACAGATACGCAGTATTTT. Protein: CASSEKEIQFSTDTQYF.

The V gene is TRBV9, the J gene TRBJ2-3; D is unresolved. This CDR3 has 13 residues. The V end was cut by 4 bases, the J end by 4 bases, with 10 bases between. Germline CDR1 reads SGDLS; CDR2 reads YYNGEE. The CDR3 reads CASSPSVADTQYF. CDR3 DNA sequence: TGTGCCAGCAGCCCGAGTGTGGCAGATACGCAGTATTTT.

This chain links TRBV5-1 with TRBJ2-3; TRBD2 might be the D (7 bases). The CDR3 consists of 15 residues. Germline CDR1 and CDR2: SGHRS and YFSETQ. Trimming shortened V by 0 bases and J by 4 bases, and 12 bases separated the two germline ends. In DNA form, the CDR3 reads TGCGCCAGCAGCTTGGACCAGGGGAGGGCAGATACGCAGTATTTT. Its protein product is CASSLDQGRADTQYF.

The chain couples TRBV6-5 to TRBJ2-1; 9 nucleotides match TRBD2. CDR3 length: 16 amino acids. The V gene's germline CDR1 is MNHEY and CDR2 SVGAGI. Losses at the gene ends were 2 bases for V and 3 bases for J; bases not matched to a gene: 5. In nucleotides, the CDR3 is TGTGCCAGCAGTTACAAAGCGGGAGGATACTACAATGAGCAGTTCTTC. It codes for CASSYKAGGYYNEQFF.

The V gene is TRBV29-1, the J gene TRBJ2-7; 9 positions match TRBD2. The CDR3 runs to 16 residues. Germline V gene lookup returns CDR1 SQVTM and CDR2 ANQGSEA. Losses at the gene ends were 4 bases for V and 0 bases for J; bases not matched to a gene: 10. CDR3 loop: CSVVSGGSVSSYEQYF. As DNA, the CDR3 is TGCAGCGTTGTAAGCGGGGGGTCCGTTAGCTCCTACGAGCAGTACTTC.

Turning to this clone: One end of the junction varies from germline; a read error may be responsible. The chain is built from TRBV5-1 and TRBJ2-1; 7 nucleotides match TRBD2. The germline V gene has CDR1 SGHRS and CDR2 YFSETQ. This CDR3 is 16 amino acids long. Here the CDR3 reads CASSQLEGRVKNEQLF. CDR3 bases: TGCGCCAGCAGCCAATTAGAGGGGAGGGTAAAGAATGAGCAGCTCTTC.

This chain joins TRBV7-9 and TRBJ1-4, with 8 bases aligning to TRBD1. V lost 1 base and J lost 8; bases outside the gene matches: 12. CDR1 and CDR2 (germline): SEHNR, FQNEAQ (reference sequence). The CDR3 length is 17 residues. CDR3 DNA: TGTGCCAGCAGCTTAGATGTCGGACAGGGCGTTGAGGAAAAACTGTTTTTT. Protein: CASSLDVGQGVEEKLFF.

The V call is TRBV14, the J call TRBJ2-3; D is undetermined. This CDR3 is built from 18 residues. CDR1 is SGHDN and CDR2 is FVKESK in the germline V gene. With 3 bases removed from V and 2 bases from J, the gap between germline ends came to 21 bases. Here the CDR3 reads CASSQKADTIPNTDTQYF. The CDR3 nucleotides read TGTGCCAGCAGCCAGAAGGCCGACACAATCCCAAACACAGATACGCAGTATTTT.

This rearrangement joins TRBV27 to TRBJ2-3, with D perhaps TRBD1 (6 bases). The V end lost 5 bases, the J end lost 7 bases, and 13 bases lay between the germline ends. Germline assignment: CDR1 MNHEY and CDR2 SMNVEV (reference sequence). This CDR3 is 13 amino acids long. Here the CDR3 DNA reads TGTGCCAGCAGTCTGAACAGGGCCTATACGCAGTATTTT. Protein: CASSLNRAYTQYF.